This T cell receptor (beta chain) was identified during a study of blood T cell repertoires in COVID-19. The length of the CDR3 is 15 residues. V was pared by 3 bases and J by 0 bases, with 9 bases between. The germline V gene has CDR1 MNHNS and CDR2 SASEGT. Study processing details: Estimation of nucleated cell counts relied on the amplification of reference gene primers. Using immunoSEQ multiplex PCR, the repertoire was profiled, and TCRdb retains in-frame clones only, with some absent. That table supplies the V and J calls and clone size; D and trimming were determined from the DNA. The repertoire holds about 300,000 clones, with about nine tenths as singletons. Participants, roughly 18 to 90 years old, spanned about 26 US areas. Among Cohort 3 donors, those recovered had two negative PCRs, clearance, or symptom resolution.

This sequence was found in a woman in her late teens or twenties who had recovered from COVID-19. The V and J genes are TRBV6-1 and TRBJ2-1; D perhaps matches TRBD2 (6 bases). The sample comprised PBMCs or T cells enriched from blood (not recorded which). CDR3: CASSEEGSSYNEQFF. The CDR3 bases are TGTGCCAGCAGTGAGGAGGGGAGCTCCTACAATGAGCAGTTCTTC.